Below are 10 T cell receptor beta chains sequenced from a single sample in a study of T cell responses to AZD1222 COVID-19 vaccine. Sequenced by immunoSEQ multiplex PCR; TCRdb stores in-frame clones only, minus some. The sample shows 100,000 to 150,000 clones, 80% to 90% of them seen only once. Source: peripheral blood, taken on day 0 of AZD1222 vaccination. The receptor source for this set is an adult in good health.

The V and J genes are TRBV6-4 and TRBJ2-3, with D tentatively TRBD2 (6 bases). V shed 3 bases and J shed 3 bases, with 13 bases lying between them. The CDR3 consists of 15 residues. Germline V gives CDR1 MRHNA, CDR2 SNTAGT. The CDR3 region is CASSEVRGRTDTQYF. The CDR3 nucleotides are TGTGCCAGCAGTGAGGTGCGGGGCAGGACAGATACGCAGTATTTT.

The chain recombines TRBV6-5 with TRBJ1-2, with TRBD1 matching over 8 bases. The CDR3 consists of 15 residues. V dropped 0 bases and J dropped 6; count of bases not matched to a gene: 6. Germline CDR1 is MNHEY and CDR2 is SVGAGI. The CDR3 region has the DNA TGTGCCAGCAGTTACTCGAGACAGGGGTGGGATGGCTACACCTTC. The encoded protein is CASSYSRQGWDGYTF.

The V call is TRBV5-1, the J call TRBJ2-2; possible D gene TRBD1, 6 bases. CDR1 is SGHRS and CDR2 is YFSETQ in the germline V gene. V shed 2 bases and J shed 5 bases, with 16 bases lying between them. The CDR3 spans 16 residues. The CDR3 loop is CASSFQRDIRTGELFF. The DNA of the CDR3 is TGCGCCAGCAGCTTTCAAAGGGACATAAGGACCGGGGAGCTGTTTTTT.

The V and J genes are TRBV6-2 or TRBV6-3 and TRBJ1-5; D is undetermined. The CDR3 is 15 amino acids. Per germline, CDR1 MNHEY and CDR2 SVGEGT. V was clipped by 6 bases and J by 3 bases, with 15 bases between them. Written as DNA, the CDR3 is TGTGCCAGCAGCCGAGCGGACGGATACAATCAGCCCCAGCATTTT. Encoded protein: CASSRADGYNQPQHF.

The genes are TRBV4-1 and TRBJ2-1; TRBD2 matches at 15 bases. With V trimmed by 1 base and J by 9 bases, 10 bases remained unmatched. The CDR3 length is 18 residues. CDR1 is MGHRA, CDR2 YSYEKL, per germline. The CDR3 protein is CASSQVGLLGLAGGEQFF. Written as DNA, the CDR3 is TGCGCCAGCAGCCAAGTGGGATTGTTGGGACTAGCGGGGGGTGAGCAGTTCTTC.

This clone rates as medium-sized. This chain joins TRBV11-2 and TRBJ1-2, with 7 bases identical to TRBD1. The CDR3 contains 13 residues. Germline CDR1 and CDR2: SGHAT and FQNNGV. The ends lost 1 base at V and 6 bases at J; junction bases unmatched: 2. The CDR3 here is CASSLGTGHGYTF. The CDR3 DNA reads as TGTGCCAGCAGCTTAGGGACAGGCCATGGCTACACCTTC.

The chain links TRBV9 to TRBJ1-2; D remains ambiguous. Looked up from germline, CDR1 is SGDLS and CDR2 is YYNGEE. This CDR3 region has 11 residues. V was pared by 2 bases and J by 5 bases, with 4 bases between. The DNA for the CDR3 is TGTGCCAGCAGCGTTGGGTATGGCTACACCTTC. Protein: CASSVGYGYTF.

This chain uses TRBV6-4 with TRBJ1-2; tentative D call: TRBD1 (5 bases). CDR1 MRHNA and CDR2 SNTAGT come from the germline V gene. Trimming left V 6 bases short and J 8 bases short, with 10 bases between. The CDR3 extends over 11 amino acids. DNA for the CDR3: TGTGCCAGCAGCGGGGCGGGAGGCTACACCTTC. As protein: CASSGAGGYTF.

The chain has TRBV18 and TRBJ2-5; perhaps TRBD2 as D (6 bases). The CDR3 covers 15 residues. CDR1 KGHSH and CDR2 LQKENI come from the germline V gene. Deletions cut 3 bases from V and 0 bases from J, with 11 bases between. DNA of the CDR3: TGTGCCAGCTCACCTAGCCCGGGGGACCAAGAGACCCAGTACTTC. This encodes CASSPSPGDQETQYF.

This chain uses TRBV28 with TRBJ1-2; TRBD1 matches 9 bases. V gave up 4 bases and J gave up 1 base; unmatched junction bases: 13. The CDR3 length is 18 residues. The germline V gene encodes CDR1 MDHEN and CDR2 SYDVKM. CDR3 in DNA: TGTGCCAGCAGTTCGCCTCGGACAGGGGTGGGGGTTAACTATGGCTACACCTTC. Its protein is CASSSPRTGVGVNYGYTF.